This section outlines one T cell receptor (beta chain) sequence together with its context. No antigen is known for it. This CDR3 spans 15 amino acids. V lost 9 bases, J lost 2 bases, and 6 bases stayed unmatched. CDR1 is SNHLY, CDR2 FYNNEI, per germline. The data belong to a study of OX40 agonist ivuxolimab in advanced cancers. Overall study: Dose-escalation subjects each had hepatocellular carcinoma, melanoma, renal cell or head and neck cancer. Subjects had a mean age of 60 years, with a range of roughly 20 to 79; roughly 80% were male. Having had anti-PD-1, anti-PD-L1 or anti-CTLA-4 therapy before was allowed, and more than 35% had some.

General observations from the study: The average count of expanded clones was higher among CD8+ T cells than among CD4+.

The protocol was immunoSEQ multiplex PCR, while the TCRdb copy is restricted to in-frame clones and leaves out a portion. The repertoire holds roughly 15,000 clones, with around 78% as singletons. This TCR derives from an adult with an advanced solid tumor such as melanoma, head and neck, liver or kidney cancer. The sequenced sample was CD4+ or CD8+ T cells sorted from blood, obtained in a trial of the OX40 agonist ivuxolimab. The J gene is TRBJ2-3, the V gene TRBV2; 12 bases agree with TRBD2. The CDR3 loop is CARATSGGYTDTQYF. CDR3 coding DNA: TGTGCCAGAGCGACTAGCGGGGGCTACACAGATACGCAGTATTTT.